Below, one T cell receptor (beta chain) is given with its context. The record originates from a study of blood T cell repertoires in COVID-19. The CDR3 sequence is 15 residues long. In germline, CDR1 is WSHSY, CDR2 SAAADI. Germline trimming cut 6 bases from V and 4 bases from J; bases unmatched to any gene: 6. Clones were sequenced by immunoSEQ multiplex PCR, and TCRdb holds only the in-frame ones, with some missing. The table has approximately 100,000 clones, over 70% seen once. The receptor was isolated from a man in his 60s with acute or convalescent COVID-19. What was sequenced was peripheral blood. This sequence joins TRBV10-2 and TRBJ2-1; TRBD2 matches 10 bases. CDR3 nucleotides: TGCGCCAGCAGGTCACTAGCGGGGAAGTACAATGAGCAGTTCTTC. It specifies CASRSLAGKYNEQFF.